The text below deals with one TCR beta chain. This clonotype was observed a single time. Its antigen remains undetermined. No base qualities exist here, and no much larger clone lies one base off it. One read alone makes for weak evidence. The data originate from a study of response to subunit inactivated influenza vaccine (dated by TCRdb to 2016 to 2019). Concerning the study at large: The study used deep quantitative T cell receptor repertoire profiling to track responses to a trivalent subunit inactivated influenza vaccine.

What the research found in general, with its limitations: According to the authors, only a limited number of new T cells may be recruited by each seasonal influenza vaccination.

Trimming removed 3 bases from V and 3 bases from J, leaving 11 bases between the germline ends. The CDR3 holds 14 amino acids from the cysteine to the phenylalanine. Just CDR3 DNA is preserved here, 42 bases in frame from base 1. Receptor amplification or capture employed RT-PCR. The data were produced on an Illumina HiSeq 2500. Clones were called with MiXCR by TCRdb after fastp trimmed the public reads at Q25, and only in-frame beta chains were retained. Each CDR3 protein gets just one entry, which takes the most common genes and DNA from the rows behind it. Across this sample there are roughly 500,000 distinct CDR3 sequences, with over 25% seen only once. Approximately 2% of the sample is in the top ten clones.

This TCR came from a man between 50 and 59 years old who received an inactivated influenza vaccine. Donor details come from another sample of the same person, matched by shared clones. This material consisted of CD4+ T cells sorted from PBMCs, taken around 5 days after vaccination. The chain links TRBV12-3 or TRBV12-4 with TRBJ1-2; no D segment can be confidently identified. The CDR3 protein is CASSLDGRYYGYTF. The nucleotide sequence reads TGTGCCAGCAGTTTGGACGGACGGTACTATGGCTACACCTTC.